Presented here are 2 T cell receptor beta chains from one specimen sequenced in a study of T cell repertoires and HLA-DP antigens (dated by TCRdb to the late 2010s). Library method: the immunoSEQ multiplex PCR assay. Imported from immuneACCESS, the table was reduced by TCRdb to in-frame sequences with V and J called. These copies leave out some clones; in studies compared against another copy, an unresolved V gene accounts for under half, and the cause of the remainder is not known. The sample has 65,000 to 90,000 clones on record, roughly 77% of them singletons. Roughly 1.5% of the sample lies in the top ten. The antigens these receptors bind are not known. Source material: CD4+ T cells from PBMCs. The receptors come from a man in his sixties in good health and CMV-seronegative.

J is TRBJ2-2 and V is TRBV10-3; D is undetermined. Trimming took off 7 bases at V and 1 base at J, with 7 bases between the two ends. The length of the CDR3 is 13 residues. Germline V gene lookup returns CDR1 ENHRY and CDR2 SYGVKD. CDR3 coding DNA: TGTGCCATCACCTCCGTGAACACCGGGGAGCTGTTTTTT. Amino acid sequence: CAITSVNTGELFF.

V and J are TRBV28 and TRBJ1-1; 8 bases map to TRBD1. The CDR3 runs to 17 residues. Germline CDR1 and CDR2: MDHEN and SYDVKM. Trimming cost V 1 base and J 0 bases; bases outside gene matches: 7. DNA of the CDR3: TGTGCCAGCAGTTTATTAGGGACAGGTACAATGAACACTGAAGCTTTCTTT. Translation gives CASSLLGTGTMNTEAFF.